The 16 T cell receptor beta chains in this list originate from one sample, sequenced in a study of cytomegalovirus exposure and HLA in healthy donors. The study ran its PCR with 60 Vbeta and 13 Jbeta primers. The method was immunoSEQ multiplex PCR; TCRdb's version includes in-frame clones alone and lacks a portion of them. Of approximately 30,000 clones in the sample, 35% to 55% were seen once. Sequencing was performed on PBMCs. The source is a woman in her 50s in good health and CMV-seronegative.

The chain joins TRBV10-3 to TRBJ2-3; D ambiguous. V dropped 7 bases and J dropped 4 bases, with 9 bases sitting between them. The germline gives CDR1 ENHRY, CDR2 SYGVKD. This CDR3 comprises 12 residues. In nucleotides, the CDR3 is TGTGCCATCAAGTCGCTAGCAGATACGCAGTATTTT. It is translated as CAIKSLADTQYF.

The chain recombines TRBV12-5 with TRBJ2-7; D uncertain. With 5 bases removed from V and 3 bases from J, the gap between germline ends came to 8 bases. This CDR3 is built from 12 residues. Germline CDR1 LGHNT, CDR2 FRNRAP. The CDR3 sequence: CASGPTSYEQYF. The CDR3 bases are TGTGCTAGTGGTCCAACAAGCTACGAGCAGTACTTC.

In DNA, the CDR3 is TGTGCCAGTAGTATAGGACAGGGAATCCCTAATGAGCAGTTCTTC. Its protein product is CASSIGQGIPNEQFF. The chain is built from TRBV19 and TRBJ2-1; 7 bases line up with TRBD1. The CDR3 consists of 15 residues. CDR1 LNHDA and CDR2 SQIVND come from the germline V gene (reference sequence). V gave up 1 base and J gave up 7 bases; unmatched junction bases: 7.

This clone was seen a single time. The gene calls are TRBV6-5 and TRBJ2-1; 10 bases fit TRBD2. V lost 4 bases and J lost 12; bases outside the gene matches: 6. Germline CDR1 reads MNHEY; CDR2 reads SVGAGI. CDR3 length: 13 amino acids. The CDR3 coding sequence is TGTGCCAGCAGTTCCTACGGGACTAGCGTGCAGTTCTTC. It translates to CASSSYGTSVQFF.

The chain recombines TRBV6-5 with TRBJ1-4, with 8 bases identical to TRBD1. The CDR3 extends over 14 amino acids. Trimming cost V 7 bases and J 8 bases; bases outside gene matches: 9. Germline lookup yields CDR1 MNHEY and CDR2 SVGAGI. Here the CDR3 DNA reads TGTGCCAGCAAGGCCGCGACAGGGGAGGAAAAACTGTTTTTT. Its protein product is CASKAATGEEKLFF.

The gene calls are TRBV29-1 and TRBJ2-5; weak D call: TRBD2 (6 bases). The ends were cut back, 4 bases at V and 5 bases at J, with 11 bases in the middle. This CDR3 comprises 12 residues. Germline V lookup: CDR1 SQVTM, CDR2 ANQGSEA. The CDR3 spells CSVGKGRETQYF. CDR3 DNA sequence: TGCAGCGTTGGCAAGGGGAGGGAGACCCAGTACTTC.

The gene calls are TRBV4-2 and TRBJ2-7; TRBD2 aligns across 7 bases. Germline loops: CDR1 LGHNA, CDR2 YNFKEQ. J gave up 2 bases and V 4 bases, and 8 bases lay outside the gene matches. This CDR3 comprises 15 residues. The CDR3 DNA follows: TGTGCCAGCAGCCGTAGTGCGGGGGACCCCTACGAGCAGTACTTC. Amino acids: CASSRSAGDPYEQYF.

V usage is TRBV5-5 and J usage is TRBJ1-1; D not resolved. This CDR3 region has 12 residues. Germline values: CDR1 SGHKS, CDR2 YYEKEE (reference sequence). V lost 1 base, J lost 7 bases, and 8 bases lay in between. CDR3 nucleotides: TGTGCCAGCAGCTTGCCCATCAATGAAGCTTTCTTT. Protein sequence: CASSLPINEAFF.

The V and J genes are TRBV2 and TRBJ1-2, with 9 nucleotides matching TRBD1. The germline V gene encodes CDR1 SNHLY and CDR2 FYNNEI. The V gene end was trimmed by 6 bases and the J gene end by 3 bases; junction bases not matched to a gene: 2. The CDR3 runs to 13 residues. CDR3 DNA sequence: TGTGCCAGCAGCACAGGGGGCGACTATGGCTACACCTTC. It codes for CASSTGGDYGYTF.

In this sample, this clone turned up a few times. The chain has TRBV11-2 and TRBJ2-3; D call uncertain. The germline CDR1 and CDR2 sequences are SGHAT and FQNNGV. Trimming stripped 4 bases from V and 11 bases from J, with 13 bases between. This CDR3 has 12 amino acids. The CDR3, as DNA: TGTGCCAGCAGCTATCTGTGCGGATTGCAGTATTTT. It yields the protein CASSYLCGLQYF.

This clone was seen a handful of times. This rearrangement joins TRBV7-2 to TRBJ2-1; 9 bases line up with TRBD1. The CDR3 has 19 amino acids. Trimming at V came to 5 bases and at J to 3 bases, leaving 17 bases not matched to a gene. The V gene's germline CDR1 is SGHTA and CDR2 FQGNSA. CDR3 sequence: CASSPTGTGFNRIYNEQFF. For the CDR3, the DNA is TGTGCCAGCAGCCCTACCGGGACAGGGTTCAATCGGATCTACAATGAGCAGTTCTTC. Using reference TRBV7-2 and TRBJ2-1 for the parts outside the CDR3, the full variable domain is GAGVSQSPSNKVTEKGKDVELRCDPISGHTALYWYRQSLGQGLEFLIYFQGNSAPDKSGLPSDRFSAERTGGSVSTLTIQRTQQEDSAVYLCASSPTGTGFNRIYNEQFFGPGTRLTVL.

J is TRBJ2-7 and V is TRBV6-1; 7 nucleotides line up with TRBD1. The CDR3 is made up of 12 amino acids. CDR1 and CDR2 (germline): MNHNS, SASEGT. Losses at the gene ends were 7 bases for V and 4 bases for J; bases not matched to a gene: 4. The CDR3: CASTPRGYEQYF. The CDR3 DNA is TGTGCCAGCACCCCCAGGGGGTACGAGCAGTACTTC.

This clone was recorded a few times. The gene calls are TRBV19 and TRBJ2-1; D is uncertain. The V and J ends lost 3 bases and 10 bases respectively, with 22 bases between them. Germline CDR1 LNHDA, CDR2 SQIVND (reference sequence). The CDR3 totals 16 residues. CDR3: CASSILSASARMEQFF. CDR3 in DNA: TGTGCCAGTAGTATTCTGTCGGCTAGTGCGAGGATGGAGCAGTTCTTC.

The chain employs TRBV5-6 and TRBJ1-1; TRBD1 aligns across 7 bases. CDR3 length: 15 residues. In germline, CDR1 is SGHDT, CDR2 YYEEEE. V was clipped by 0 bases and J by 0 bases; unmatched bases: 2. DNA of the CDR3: TGTGCCAGCAGCTTGGATACAGGGGTGAACACTGAAGCTTTCTTT. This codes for CASSLDTGVNTEAFF.

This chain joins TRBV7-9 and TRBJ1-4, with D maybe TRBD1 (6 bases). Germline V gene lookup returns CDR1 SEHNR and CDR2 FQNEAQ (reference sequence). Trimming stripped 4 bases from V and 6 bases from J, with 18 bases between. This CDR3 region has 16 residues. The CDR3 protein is CASSSTAHRVYEKLFF. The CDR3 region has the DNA TGTGCCAGCAGCTCAACCGCACACAGGGTTTATGAAAAACTGTTTTTT.

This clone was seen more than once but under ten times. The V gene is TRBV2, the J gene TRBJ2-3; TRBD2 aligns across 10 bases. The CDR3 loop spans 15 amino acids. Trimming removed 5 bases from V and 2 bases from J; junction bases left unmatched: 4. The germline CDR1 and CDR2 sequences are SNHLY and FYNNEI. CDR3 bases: TGTGCCAGCAGTCCGACTAGCGGGTACACAGATACGCAGTATTTT. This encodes CASSPTSGYTDTQYF. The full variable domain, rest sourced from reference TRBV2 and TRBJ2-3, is EPEVTQTPSHQVTQMGQEVILRCVPISNHLYFYWYRQILGQKVEFLVSFYNNEISEKSEIFDDQFSVERPDGSNFTLKIRSTKLEDSAMYFCASSPTSGYTDTQYFGPGTRLTVL.